The rows below give T cell receptor beta chains drawn from one sample of a study of control samples from healthy donors and cancer patients. Repertoires were generated with immunoSEQ multiplex PCR, while TCRdb's copy carries only in-frame clones and drops some. The sample contains tens of thousands of clones, nearly 90% of which appear only once. Sequencing used blood. These TCRs come from a man aged 50 or older in good health. CDR3s include the opening cysteine and the closing phenylalanine or tryptophan. Fields, in order: CDR3 protein, CDR3 DNA, J gene, V gene, D gene. The D gene is left open where the match is weak.

CASSPRRPAEDNEQFF,TGTGCCAGCAGCCCCCGGCGCCCTGCGGAAGACAATGAGCAGTTCTTC,TRBJ2-1,TRBV7-9,.
CASSYTGNTGELFF,TGTGCCAGCAGCTACACGGGTAACACCGGGGAGCTGTTTTTT,TRBJ2-2,TRBV5-4,.
CASSGPLNSNQPQHF,TGTGCCAGCTCGGGTCCATTAAATAGCAATCAGCCCCAGCATTTT,TRBJ1-5,TRBV19,.
CASSSLSGLAGGAGTGELFF,TGTGCCAGCAGCTCCCTTTCCGGACTAGCGGGAGGGGCTGGCACCGGGGAGCTGTTTTTT,TRBJ2-2,TRBV7-8,TRBD2
CASTGWPNTGELFF,TGTGCCAGCACAGGGTGGCCGAACACCGGGGAGCTGTTTTTT,TRBJ2-2,TRBV7-8,.
CASGTGTGDIYEQYF,TGTGCCAGCGGTACCGGGACAGGGGACATCTACGAGCAGTACTTC,TRBJ2-7,TRBV5-4,TRBD1
CASSSTGYEQYF,TGTGCCAGCAGCTCTACAGGGTACGAGCAGTACTTC,TRBJ2-7,TRBV7-2,.
CASSLSGLIFYEQYF,TGTGCCAGCAGCTTATCTGGCCTCATTTTCTACGAGCAGTACTTC,TRBJ2-7,TRBV7-9,.
CASSVGVTANTGELFF,TGTGCCAGCAGTGTGGGGGTTACGGCGAACACCGGGGAGCTGTTTTTT,TRBJ2-2,TRBV6-1,.
CASSVGLAEYTGELFF,TGTGCCAGCAGCGTAGGACTAGCGGAGTACACCGGGGAGCTGTTTTTT,TRBJ2-2,TRBV9,TRBD2
CASSTTGDIYTDTQYF,TGTGCCAGTAGTACGACAGGGGATATTTACACAGATACGCAGTATTTT,TRBJ2-3,TRBV19,TRBD1
CASSLRGDNEQFF,TGTGCCAGCAGCTTGCGGGGGGACAATGAGCAGTTCTTC,TRBJ2-1,TRBV5-6,TRBD2
CATTGGMGGEAFF,TGTGCCACTACGGGCGGGATGGGGGGGGAAGCTTTCTTT,TRBJ1-1,TRBV2,.
CASSPPQEGEQFF,TGTGCCAGCTCACCACCACAAGAGGGTGAGCAGTTCTTC,TRBJ2-1,TRBV18,.
CASSPRTSGRGTDTQYF,TGTGCCAGCAGCCCCCGGACTAGCGGGAGAGGGACAGATACGCAGTATTTT,TRBJ2-3,TRBV3-1/TRBV3-2,TRBD2
CSVNRGGGDIQYF,TGCAGCGTCAACAGGGGCGGAGGGGACATTCAGTACTTC,TRBJ2-4,TRBV29-1,.
CASSLDTKNIQYF,TGTGCCAGCAGCTTAGACACAAAAAACATTCAGTACTTC,TRBJ2-4,TRBV11-2,.